These T cell receptor beta chains were read from a single sample in a study of blood T cell repertoires in COVID-19. Measured with immunoSEQ multiplex PCR; TCRdb has only the in-frame clones, and not every one. The data contain roughly 81,000 clones, about 85% of them singletons. The sample comprised peripheral blood. These TCRs come from a woman older than 75 with COVID-19, enrolled during active disease. Each CDR3 is given with its conserved first and last residue. The D gene is left open where the match is weak. Clone size appears in some rows only: once, few, many, or a class for an expanded clone.

CDR3 protein: CASSLESYGEAFF
CDR3 DNA: TGCGCCAGCAGCTTGGAGAGTTACGGTGAAGCTTTCTTT
CDR3 length: 13
V gene: TRBV5-1
D gene: NA
clone size: few
J gene: TRBJ1-1

CDR3 protein: CASSLVATGTSEYEQFF
CDR3 DNA: TGCGCCAGCAGCTTGGTGGCCACAGGGACTAGCGAGTACGAGCAGTTCTTC
CDR3 length: 17
V gene: TRBV5-1
D gene: TRBD2
clone size: NA
J gene: TRBJ2-1

CDR3 protein: CASSFHGTGLVEQYF
CDR3 DNA: TGTGCCAGCAGCTTCCACGGAACGGGACTTGTCGAGCAGTACTTC
CDR3 length: 15
V gene: TRBV7-2
D gene: NA
clone size: NA
J gene: TRBJ2-7

CDR3 protein: CATSSGGGPNEQFF
CDR3 DNA: TGTGCCACCAGCTCCGGCGGGGGCCCCAATGAGCAGTTCTTC
CDR3 length: 14
V gene: TRBV15
D gene: NA
clone size: NA
J gene: TRBJ2-1

CDR3 protein: CASSVIGREYYEQYF
CDR3 DNA: TGTGCCAGCAGCGTAATCGGGCGGGAGTACTACGAGCAGTACTTC
CDR3 length: 15
V gene: TRBV9
D gene: TRBD2
clone size: NA
J gene: TRBJ2-7

CDR3 protein: CASSVALAGGQETQYF
CDR3 DNA: TGTGCCAGCAGCGTAGCCCTAGCGGGGGGCCAAGAGACCCAGTACTTC
CDR3 length: 16
V gene: TRBV9
D gene: TRBD2
clone size: NA
J gene: TRBJ2-5

CDR3 protein: CASSAGTSGEETQYF
CDR3 DNA: TGTGCCAGCAGCGCCGGGACTAGCGGGGAAGAGACCCAGTACTTC
CDR3 length: 15
V gene: TRBV2
D gene: TRBD2
clone size: NA
J gene: TRBJ2-5

CDR3 protein: CASIPYAGLGENEQYF
CDR3 DNA: TGTGCCAGCATCCCTTATGCGGGACTAGGGGAGAACGAGCAGTACTTC
CDR3 length: 16
V gene: TRBV28
D gene: TRBD2
clone size: NA
J gene: TRBJ2-7

CDR3 protein: CASSNLAGDLQETQYF
CDR3 DNA: TGTGCCAGCTCGAATTTAGCGGGGGACCTCCAAGAGACCCAGTACTTC
CDR3 length: 16
V gene: TRBV18
D gene: TRBD2
clone size: NA
J gene: TRBJ2-5

CDR3 protein: CASSAPGLIYGYTF
CDR3 DNA: TGTGCCAGCAGTGCTCCGGGACTCATCTATGGCTACACCTTC
CDR3 length: 14
V gene: TRBV28
D gene: NA
clone size: few
J gene: TRBJ1-2

CDR3 protein: CASSRTSGGSSDTQYF
CDR3 DNA: TGTGCCAGTAGTCGTACTAGCGGGGGAAGCTCAGATACGCAGTATTTT
CDR3 length: 16
V gene: TRBV19
D gene: TRBD2
clone size: NA
J gene: TRBJ2-3

CDR3 protein: CASSFRTPRGNEQFF
CDR3 DNA: TGTGCCAGCAGCTTCCGGACACCACGGGGGAATGAGCAGTTCTTC
CDR3 length: 15
V gene: TRBV7-2
D gene: NA
clone size: NA
J gene: TRBJ2-1

CDR3 protein: CATSRKLDRDGYTF
CDR3 DNA: TGTGCCACCAGCAGAAAACTAGACAGGGACGGCTACACCTTC
CDR3 length: 14
V gene: TRBV15
D gene: TRBD1
clone size: NA
J gene: TRBJ1-2

CDR3 protein: CASSLGRGPGYTF
CDR3 DNA: TGTGCCAGCAGCTTGGGCAGGGGACCCGGCTACACCTTC
CDR3 length: 13
V gene: TRBV5-4
D gene: NA
clone size: NA
J gene: TRBJ1-2

CDR3 protein: CASSPRQGFAGNTIYF
CDR3 DNA: TGTGCCAGCTCACCACGACAGGGCTTTGCTGGAAACACCATATATTTT
CDR3 length: 16
V gene: TRBV18
D gene: TRBD1
clone size: NA
J gene: TRBJ1-3

CDR3 protein: CASSHREGYGYTF
CDR3 DNA: TGTGCCAGCAGCCACAGGGAAGGGTATGGCTACACCTTC
CDR3 length: 13
V gene: TRBV6-5
D gene: NA
clone size: NA
J gene: TRBJ1-2